This T cell receptor beta chain was identified during a study of T cells in Graves' hyperthyroidism and ophthalmopathy. The overall study: At initial diagnosis, before any treatment had begun, peripheral blood was obtained.

Using RNA transcripts as the source, TCR beta CDR3 regions were amplified. When the TCR CDR3 underwent first-round RT-PCR, the HTBI primer set was used. MiXCR was run by TCRdb on the multiplex PCR reads, yielding one entry per CDR3 protein. The profile shows roughly 600,000 distinct CDR3 sequences, approximately 14% of them singletons. Points on this clonotype: One end of the junction is discordant with germline, which a read error may explain.

Looked up from germline, CDR1 is SEHNR and CDR2 is FQNEAQ (reference sequence). The CDR3 is 15 amino acids. This receptor was obtained from a woman between 50 and 59 years old with Graves' ophthalmopathy. This chain uses TRBV7-9 with TRBJ2-7; the match to TRBD2 covers 15 bases. Sequencing used blood. The CDR3 DNA sequence: TGTGCCGGCAGCCAGGGACTAGCGGGAGGTTTCGAGCAGTACTTC. Translation gives CAGSQGLAGGFEQYF.